The next 10 T cell receptor beta chains were all read from a single sample in a study of neurological immune-mediated disorders. A single record per CDR3 protein comes from TCRdb applying MiXCR to the 5' RACE reads. The sample records about 84,000 distinct CDR3 sequences, 9% to 12% being singletons. The sequencing input was PBMCs. Source of these receptors: a man in his forties in good health.

A note on this clonotype: The junction shows a germline mismatch at one end, possibly a read error. This chain links TRBV15 with TRBJ2-1; no firm D call. CDR1 and CDR2 from the germline V gene are LNHNV and YYDKDF (reference sequence). There are 15 residues in the CDR3. The CDR3 DNA reads TGTGCCACCAGCAGAGGTAATATAGCCTACAATGATCAGTTCTTC. This codes for CATSRGNIAYNDQFF. Filled out from reference TRBV15 and TRBJ2-1, the complete variable domain reads DAMVIQNPRYQVTQFGKPVTLSCSQTLNHNVMYWYQQKSSQAPKLLFHYYDKDFNNEADTPDNFQSRRPNTSFCFLDIRSPGLGDTAMYLCATSRGNIAYNDQFFGPGTRLTVL.

This clonotype was counted at least ten times. This chain links TRBV7-2 with TRBJ1-5; 8 nucleotides align to TRBD1. Germline CDR1 is SGHTA and CDR2 is FQGNSA. The CDR3 contains 14 residues. Trimming took 5 bases from V and 8 from J; bases not matched to a gene: 8. The CDR3 DNA follows: TGTGCCAGCAGCATAAACAGGGGGAAGGAGCCCCAGCATTTT. Protein: CASSINRGKEPQHF.

The chain links TRBV11-2 to TRBJ2-1; 16 bases map to TRBD2. The CDR3 loop spans 18 amino acids. The trim removed 1 base at V and 6 bases at J, leaving 6 bases unmatched. CDR1 SGHAT and CDR2 FQNNGV come from the germline V gene. The CDR3 nucleotides are TGTGCCAGCAGCTTAGGTATGGGACTAGCGGGAGGGGGCAATGAGCAGTTCTTC. This encodes CASSLGMGLAGGGNEQFF.

This clonotype occurred a few times. This sequence joins TRBV6-1 and TRBJ1-1, with D hard to call. The CDR3 sequence is 14 residues long. V lost 5 bases, J lost 1 base, and 11 bases lay in between. Germline lookup yields CDR1 MNHNS and CDR2 SASEGT. CDR3 DNA sequence: TGTGCCAGCAGTTATGAACGGGGGAACACTGAAGCTTTCTTT. Its protein product is CASSYERGNTEAFF.

This clonotype was seen ten or more times. The genes are TRBV7-2 and TRBJ2-5, with D perhaps given as TRBD1 or TRBD2 (6 bases each). Trimming left V 2 bases short and J 5 bases short, with 15 bases between. There are 15 residues in the CDR3. Germline CDR1 and CDR2: SGHTA and FQGNSA. This CDR3 reads CASSLFHRAGETQYF. The CDR3 DNA reads TGTGCCAGCAGCTTATTTCACAGGGCGGGGGAGACCCAGTACTTC.

The table lists this clonotype with many counts. CDR3 sequence: CASSPLGRGGEAFF. CDR3 nucleotides: TGTGCCAGCAGCCCCCTTGGGAGGGGGGGAGAAGCTTTCTTT. The gene calls are TRBV9 and TRBJ1-1, with D possibly matching TRBD1 (6 bases). Germline V CDR1 and CDR2: SGDLS, YYNGEE. The CDR3 has 14 amino acids. V was cut by 4 bases and J by 8 bases, with 18 bases left in between.

Comments on this clonotype: Likely a read error: the CDR3 ends without its conserved phenylalanine or tryptophan. The V call is TRBV5-1, the J call TRBJ1-1; weak D call: TRBD1 (6 bases). Per the germline V gene, CDR1 is SGHRS and CDR2 is YFSETQ. This CDR3 has 17 residues. V gave up 7 bases and J gave up 6 bases, with 28 bases separating them. The CDR3 loop is CASFYRPPGHGAAEAFL. The CDR3 DNA reads TGCGCCAGCTTTTACAGGCCCCCGGGACACGGGGCTGCTGAAGCTTTCCTT.

The table lists this clonotype with many counts. The chain recombines TRBV28 with TRBJ1-5, with no clear D. Deletions cut 4 bases from V and 4 bases from J, with 14 bases between. The CDR3 extends over 15 amino acids. Germline V CDR1 and CDR2: MDHEN, SYDVKM. CDR3 protein: CASSSTDIRNQPQHF. In DNA form, the CDR3 reads TGTGCCAGCAGTTCTACAGATATACGGAATCAGCCCCAGCATTTT.

This clonotype was detected ten times or more. The V gene is TRBV7-2, the J gene TRBJ1-6, with D perhaps TRBD1 (6 bases). With 2 bases removed from V and 10 bases from J, the gap between germline ends came to 15 bases. The CDR3 totals 15 residues. Germline CDR1 SGHTA, CDR2 FQGNSA. The CDR3 loop is CASSLNPGVYSPLHF. CDR3 coding DNA: TGTGCCAGCAGCTTAAACCCAGGGGTATACTCACCCCTCCACTTT.

This clonotype was seen repeatedly, ten times or more. The chain is built from TRBV9 and TRBJ2-3, with TRBD2 matching over 15 bases. Germline CDR1 reads SGDLS; CDR2 reads YYNGEE. This CDR3 spans 16 amino acids. Trimming at V came to 3 bases and at J to 8 bases, leaving 7 bases not matched to a gene. For the CDR3, the DNA is TGTGCCAGCAGCGCAGGACTAGCGGGGGGGCTGGGTACGCAGTATTTT. Protein product: CASSAGLAGGLGTQYF.